This TCR beta chain was sequenced during a study of cytomegalovirus exposure and HLA in healthy donors. With V trimmed by 3 bases and J by 10 bases, 4 bases remained unmatched. The CDR3 sequence is 14 residues long. Germline values: CDR1 KGHSH, CDR2 LQKENI. This clone was picked up one time. No antigen is known for it. Findings of the study overall: When presence/absence was analysed, sequencing depth was taken to be roughly uniform across donors. HLA restriction was apparent for most CMV-associated TCR beta chains in a later analysis. Most of the TCR beta V segments (in an earlier analysis) were productive either about 87% or about 30% of the time. A missense variant in DCLRE1C was later tied to TCR beta V- and J-gene trimming.

PCR was performed using 60 Vbeta and 13 Jbeta primers. Using immunoSEQ multiplex PCR, the repertoire was profiled, and TCRdb retains in-frame clones only, with some absent. Of approximately 130,000 clones in the sample, about 70% were seen once. Sequenced material: PBMCs. The sequence was obtained from a woman aged 40 to 49 in good health and CMV-seronegative. The chain carries TRBV18 and TRBJ1-6; 9 positions agree with TRBD1. The CDR3 DNA sequence: TGTGCCAGCTCACCCCGGGACAGGGACTCACCCCTCCACTTT. Protein product: CASSPRDRDSPLHF.